A single sample is the source of the 5 T cell receptor beta chains below, sequenced in a study of blood T cell repertoires in COVID-19. Libraries were prepared by immunoSEQ multiplex PCR; TCRdb keeps only in-frame clonotypes and omits some of them. The table shows some 250,000 clones, with 81% occurring only once. Sequenced sample: peripheral blood. These receptors all stem from an older woman with active or convalescent COVID-19.

The rearrangement uses TRBV28 and TRBJ1-5; TRBD1 might be the D (5 bases). Trimming removed 4 bases from V and 2 bases from J, with 24 bases in between. Germline V gives CDR1 MDHEN, CDR2 SYDVKM. This CDR3 comprises 19 residues. CDR3 nucleotides: TGTGCCAGCAGTTCTCTTCGAACAGGAGGGATGCTTGGCAATCAGCCCCAGCATTTT. Encoded protein: CASSSLRTGGMLGNQPQHF.

The CDR3 region has the DNA TGTGCCAGCAGCAAGGGCAGTGATTTGGGTGCCGGGGAGCTGTTTTTT. Residues: CASSKGSDLGAGELFF. V gene TRBV21-1 combines with J gene TRBJ2-2; TRBD1, the D gene given by the table, was not confirmed from the DNA. TRBV21-1 is shown as a pseudogene. The CDR3 sequence is 16 residues long.

This clone was observed a handful of times. One end of the junction is discordant with germline, which a read error may explain. The chain employs TRBV6-5 and TRBJ2-2, with 13 nucleotides matching TRBD2. The CDR3 is made up of 14 amino acids. Germline V gene lookup returns CDR1 MNHEY and CDR2 SVGAGI. Here the CDR3 reads CAGRLAGGTGELFF. The CDR3 nucleotides are TGTGCCGGCAGACTAGCGGGGGGCACCGGGGAGCTGTTTTTT.

Worth noting for this clone: The same CDR3 also results from other DNA sequences found in this sample. This rearrangement joins TRBV3-1 (or the pseudogene TRBV3-2) to TRBJ1-1; 7 bases align to TRBD1. Germline V gene sequence: CDR1 LGHDT, CDR2 YNNKEL (reference sequence). Trimming removed 4 bases from V and 2 bases from J; junction bases left unmatched: 4. The CDR3 loop spans 14 amino acids. As DNA, the CDR3 is TGTGCCAGCAGCCCCGGGACAGTCAACACTGAAGCTTTCTTT. Its protein product is CASSPGTVNTEAFF.

The chain uses TRBV19 and TRBJ1-1; D might be TRBD1 (6 bases). This CDR3 has 11 amino acids. Germline-derived CDR1 and CDR2 are LNHDA and SQIVND (reference sequence). V was clipped by 2 bases and J by 8 bases, with 6 bases between them. The CDR3 DNA sequence: TGTGCCAGTAGTATAAGGGGGGAAGCTTTCTTT. It specifies CASSIRGEAFF.